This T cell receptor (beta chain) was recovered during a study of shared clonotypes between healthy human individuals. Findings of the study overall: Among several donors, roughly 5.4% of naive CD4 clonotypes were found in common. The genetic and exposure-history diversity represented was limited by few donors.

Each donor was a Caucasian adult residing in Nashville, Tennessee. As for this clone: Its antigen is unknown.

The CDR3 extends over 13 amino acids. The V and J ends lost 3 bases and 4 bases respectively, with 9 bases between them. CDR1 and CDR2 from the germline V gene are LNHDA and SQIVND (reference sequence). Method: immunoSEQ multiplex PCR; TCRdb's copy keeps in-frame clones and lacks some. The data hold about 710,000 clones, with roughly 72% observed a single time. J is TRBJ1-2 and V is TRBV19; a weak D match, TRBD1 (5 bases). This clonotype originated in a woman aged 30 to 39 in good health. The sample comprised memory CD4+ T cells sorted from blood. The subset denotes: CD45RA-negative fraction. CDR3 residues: CASSIGRVYGYTF. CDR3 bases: TGTGCCAGTAGTATCGGCAGGGTCTATGGCTACACCTTC.